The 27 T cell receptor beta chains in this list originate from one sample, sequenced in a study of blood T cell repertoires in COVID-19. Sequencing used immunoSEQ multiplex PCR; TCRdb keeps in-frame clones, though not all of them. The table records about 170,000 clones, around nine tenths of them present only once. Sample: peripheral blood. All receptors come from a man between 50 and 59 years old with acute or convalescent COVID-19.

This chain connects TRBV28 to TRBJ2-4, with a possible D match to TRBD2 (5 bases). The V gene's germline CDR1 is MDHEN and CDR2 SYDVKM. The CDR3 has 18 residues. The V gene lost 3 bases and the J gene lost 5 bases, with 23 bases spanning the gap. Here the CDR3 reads CASSLDPVAAASQNIQYF. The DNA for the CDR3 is TGTGCCAGCAGTTTGGACCCCGTAGCTGCGGCTAGCCAAAACATTCAGTACTTC.

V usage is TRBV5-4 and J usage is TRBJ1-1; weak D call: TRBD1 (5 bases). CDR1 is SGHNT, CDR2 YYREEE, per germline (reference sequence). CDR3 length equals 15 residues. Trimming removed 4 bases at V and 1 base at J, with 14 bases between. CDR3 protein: CASSLAGGKNTEAFF. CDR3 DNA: TGTGCCAGCAGCCTGGCGGGGGGGAAGAACACTGAAGCTTTCTTT.

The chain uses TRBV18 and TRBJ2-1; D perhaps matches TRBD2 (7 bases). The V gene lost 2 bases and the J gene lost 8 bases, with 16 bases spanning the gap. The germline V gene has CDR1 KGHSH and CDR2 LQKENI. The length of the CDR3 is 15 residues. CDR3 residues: CASSPTGGSRDEQFF. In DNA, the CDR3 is TGTGCCAGCTCACCAACGGGGGGCTCCCGCGATGAGCAGTTCTTC.

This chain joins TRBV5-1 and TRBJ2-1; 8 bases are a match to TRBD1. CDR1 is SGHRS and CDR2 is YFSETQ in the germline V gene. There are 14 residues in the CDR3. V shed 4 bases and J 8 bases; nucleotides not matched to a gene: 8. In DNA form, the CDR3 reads TGCGCCAGCAGCATACAAAAGACAGGGGATGAGCAGTTCTTC. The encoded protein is CASSIQKTGDEQFF.

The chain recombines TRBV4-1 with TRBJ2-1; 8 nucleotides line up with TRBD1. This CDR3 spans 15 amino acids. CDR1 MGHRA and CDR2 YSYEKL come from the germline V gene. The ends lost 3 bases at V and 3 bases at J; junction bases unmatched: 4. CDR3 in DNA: TGCGCCAGCAGCCATGGACAGGGCGGCTACAATGAGCAGTTCTTC. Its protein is CASSHGQGGYNEQFF.

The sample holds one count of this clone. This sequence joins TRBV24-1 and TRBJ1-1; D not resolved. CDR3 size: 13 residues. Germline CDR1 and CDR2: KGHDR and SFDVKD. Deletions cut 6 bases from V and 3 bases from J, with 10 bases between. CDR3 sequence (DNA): TGTGCCACCAGTTTTTCCGGGGACACTGAAGCTTTCTTT. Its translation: CATSFSGDTEAFF.

The CDR3 nucleotides are TGTGCCAGCAGTTACTCGATTGGACTAGCCCCCGAGCAGTACTTC. It translates to CASSYSIGLAPEQYF. V is TRBV6-2 or TRBV6-3 and J is TRBJ2-7; 8 bases match TRBD2. The J segment lost 6 bases and the V segment lost 0 bases, leaving 7 bases of the junction unmatched. Germline V CDR1 and CDR2: MNHEY, SVGEGT. The CDR3 covers 15 residues.

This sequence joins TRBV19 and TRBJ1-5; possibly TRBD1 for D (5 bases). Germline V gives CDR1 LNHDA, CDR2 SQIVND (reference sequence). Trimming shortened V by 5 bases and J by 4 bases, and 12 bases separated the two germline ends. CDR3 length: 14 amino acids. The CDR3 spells CASSPPGGNQPQHF. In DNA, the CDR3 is TGTGCCAGTAGTCCCCCGGGGGGGAATCAGCCCCAGCATTTT.

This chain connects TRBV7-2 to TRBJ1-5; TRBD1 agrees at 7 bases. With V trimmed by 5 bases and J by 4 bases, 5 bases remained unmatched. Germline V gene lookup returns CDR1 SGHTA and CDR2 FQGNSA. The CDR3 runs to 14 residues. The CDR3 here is CASSRGRGNQPQHF. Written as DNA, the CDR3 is TGTGCCAGCAGCCGGGGCAGGGGGAATCAGCCCCAGCATTTT.

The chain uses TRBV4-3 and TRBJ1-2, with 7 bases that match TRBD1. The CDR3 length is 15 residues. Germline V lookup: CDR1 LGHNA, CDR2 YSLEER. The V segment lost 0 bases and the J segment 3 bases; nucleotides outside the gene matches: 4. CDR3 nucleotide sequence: TGCGCCAGCAGCCAAGAGAAGGGGGCGGACTATGGCTACACCTTC. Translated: CASSQEKGADYGYTF.

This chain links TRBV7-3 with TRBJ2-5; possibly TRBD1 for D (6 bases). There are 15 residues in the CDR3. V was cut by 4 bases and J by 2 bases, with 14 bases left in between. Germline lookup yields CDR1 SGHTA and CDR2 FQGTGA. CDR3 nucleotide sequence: TGTGCCAGCAGCTCCACACCCGGACAGCAAGAGACCCAGTACTTC. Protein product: CASSSTPGQQETQYF.

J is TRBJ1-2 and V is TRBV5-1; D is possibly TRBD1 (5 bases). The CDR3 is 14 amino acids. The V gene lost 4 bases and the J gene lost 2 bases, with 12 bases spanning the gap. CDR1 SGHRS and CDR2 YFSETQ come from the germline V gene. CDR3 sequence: CASSPATANYGYTF. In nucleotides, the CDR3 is TGCGCCAGCAGCCCAGCGACAGCCAACTATGGCTACACCTTC.

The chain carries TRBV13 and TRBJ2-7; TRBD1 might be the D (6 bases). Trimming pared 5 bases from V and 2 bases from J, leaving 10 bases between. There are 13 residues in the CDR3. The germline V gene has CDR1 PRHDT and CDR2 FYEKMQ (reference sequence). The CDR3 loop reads CASSQQGPYEQYV. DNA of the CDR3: TGTGCCAGCAGCCAACAGGGTCCCTACGAGCAGTACGTC.

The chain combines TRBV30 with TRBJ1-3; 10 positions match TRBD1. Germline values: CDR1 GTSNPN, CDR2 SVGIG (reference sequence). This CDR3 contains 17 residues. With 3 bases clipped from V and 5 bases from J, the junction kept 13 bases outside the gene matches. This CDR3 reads CAWSRDRGTAFRNTIYF. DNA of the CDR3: TGTGCCTGGAGCCGGGACAGGGGAACTGCTTTTAGAAACACCATATATTTT.

CDR3 residues: CASEGGRYNEQFF. The DNA for the CDR3 is TGTGCCAGCGAAGGGGGCCGCTACAATGAGCAGTTCTTC. V is TRBV5-5 and J is TRBJ2-1; 7 nucleotides line up with TRBD1. The V gene end was trimmed by 7 bases and the J gene end by 3 bases; junction bases not matched to a gene: 4. Looked up from germline, CDR1 is SGHKS and CDR2 is YYEKEE (reference sequence). The CDR3 extends over 13 amino acids. The whole variable domain, remainder taken from reference TRBV5-5 and TRBJ2-1, is DAGVTQSPTHLIKTRGQQVTLRCSPISGHKSVSWYQQVLGQGPQFIFQYYEKEERGRGNFPDRFSARQFPNYSSELNVNALLLGDSALYLCASEGGRYNEQFFGPGTRLTVL.

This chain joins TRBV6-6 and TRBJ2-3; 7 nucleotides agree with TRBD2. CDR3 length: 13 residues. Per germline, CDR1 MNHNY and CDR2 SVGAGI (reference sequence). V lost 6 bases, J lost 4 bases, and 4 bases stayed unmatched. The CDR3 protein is CASRTSSSDTQYF. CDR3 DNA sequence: TGTGCCAGCAGGACTAGCTCTTCAGATACGCAGTATTTT.

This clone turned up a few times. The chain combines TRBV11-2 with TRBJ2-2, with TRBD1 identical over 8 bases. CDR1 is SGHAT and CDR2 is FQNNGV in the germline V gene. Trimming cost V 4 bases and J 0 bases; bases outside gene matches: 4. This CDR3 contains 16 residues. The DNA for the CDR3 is TGTGCCAGCAGCTCCCAGACAGGGGCGAACACCGGGGAGCTGTTTTTT. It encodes CASSSQTGANTGELFF.

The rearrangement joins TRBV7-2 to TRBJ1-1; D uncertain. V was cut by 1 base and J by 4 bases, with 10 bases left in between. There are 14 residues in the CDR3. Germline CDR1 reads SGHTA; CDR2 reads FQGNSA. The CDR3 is CASSLVPSLTEAFF. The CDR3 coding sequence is TGTGCCAGCAGCTTAGTCCCGAGTCTCACTGAAGCTTTCTTT.

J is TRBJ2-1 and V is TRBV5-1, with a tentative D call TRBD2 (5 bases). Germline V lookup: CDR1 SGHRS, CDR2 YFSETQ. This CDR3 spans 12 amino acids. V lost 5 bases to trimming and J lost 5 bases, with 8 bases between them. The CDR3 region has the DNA TGCGCCAGCAGGGCCGGGGACAATGAGCAGTTCTTC. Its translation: CASRAGDNEQFF.

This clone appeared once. The CDR3 is CASSLGGTESYEQYF. The DNA for the CDR3 is TGTGCCAGCAGCTTAGGCGGGACCGAATCCTACGAGCAGTACTTC. V is TRBV7-2 and J is TRBJ2-7; tentative D call: TRBD2 (6 bases). Germline V gene data show CDR1 as SGHTA and CDR2 as FQGNSA. Deletions cut 1 base from V and 1 base from J, with 11 bases between. The CDR3 is made up of 15 amino acids.

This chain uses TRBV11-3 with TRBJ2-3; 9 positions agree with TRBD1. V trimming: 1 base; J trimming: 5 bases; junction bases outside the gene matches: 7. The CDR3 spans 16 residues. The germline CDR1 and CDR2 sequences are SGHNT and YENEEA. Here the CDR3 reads CASSLAHGQGIDTQYF. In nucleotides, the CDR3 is TGTGCCAGCAGCTTAGCTCACGGACAGGGGATAGATACGCAGTATTTT.

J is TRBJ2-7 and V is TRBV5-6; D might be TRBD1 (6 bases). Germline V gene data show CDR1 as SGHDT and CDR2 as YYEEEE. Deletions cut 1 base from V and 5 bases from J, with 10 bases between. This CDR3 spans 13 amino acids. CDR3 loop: CASSLWGLNEQYF. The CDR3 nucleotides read TGTGCCAGCAGCTTGTGGGGGCTCAACGAGCAGTACTTC. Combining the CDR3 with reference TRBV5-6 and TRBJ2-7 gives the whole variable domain DAGVTQSPTHLIKTRGQQVTLRCSPKSGHDTVSWYQQALGQGPQFIFQYYEEEERQRGNFPDRFSGHQFPNYSSELNVNALLLGDSALYLCASSLWGLNEQYFGPGTRLTVT.

CDR3 residues: CAIRDRGQKNTEAFF. CDR3 sequence (DNA): TGTGCCATCAGGGACAGGGGGCAAAAGAACACTGAAGCTTTCTTT. The chain carries TRBV10-3 and TRBJ1-1; TRBD1 matches at 11 bases. The CDR3 is 15 amino acids. CDR1 ENHRY and CDR2 SYGVKD come from the germline V gene. Trimming cost V 6 bases and J 1 base; bases outside gene matches: 4.

This CDR3 reads CASSYSASGNTDTQYF. The CDR3, as DNA: TGTGCCAGCAGTTACTCGGCTAGCGGGAACACAGATACGCAGTATTTT. The genes are TRBV6-5 and TRBJ2-3, with TRBD2 matching over 9 bases. V lost 0 bases and J lost 2; bases outside the gene matches: 3. Germline V gene lookup returns CDR1 MNHEY and CDR2 SVGAGI. The CDR3 runs 16 residues.

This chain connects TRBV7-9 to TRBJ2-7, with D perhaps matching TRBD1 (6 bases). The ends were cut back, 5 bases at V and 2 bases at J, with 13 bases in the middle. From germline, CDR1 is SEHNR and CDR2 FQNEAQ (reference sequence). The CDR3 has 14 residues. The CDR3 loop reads CASSAWGLTYEQYF. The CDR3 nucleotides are TGTGCCAGCAGCGCATGGGGGCTCACCTACGAGCAGTACTTC.

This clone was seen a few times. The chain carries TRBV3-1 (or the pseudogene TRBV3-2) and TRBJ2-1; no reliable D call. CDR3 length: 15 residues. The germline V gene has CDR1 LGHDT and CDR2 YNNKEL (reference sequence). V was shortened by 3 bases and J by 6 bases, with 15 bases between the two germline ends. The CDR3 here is CASSQDARLGNEQFF. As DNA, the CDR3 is TGTGCCAGCAGCCAGGATGCTAGGCTCGGCAATGAGCAGTTCTTC.

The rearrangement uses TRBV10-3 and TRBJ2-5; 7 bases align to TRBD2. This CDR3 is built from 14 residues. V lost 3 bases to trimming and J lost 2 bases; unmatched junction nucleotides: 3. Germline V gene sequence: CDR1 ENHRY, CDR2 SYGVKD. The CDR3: CAISDKAGQETQYF. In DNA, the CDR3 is TGTGCCATCAGTGACAAAGCGGGGCAAGAGACCCAGTACTTC.